This TCR beta chain was identified during a study of shared clonotypes between healthy human individuals. Study-wide results and caveats: What limited the represented genetic and exposure-history diversity was the small number of donors. Among non-shared clonotypes, generation probabilities were lower than among those shared by all four donors.

About this clone: Its antigen is currently unknown.

Authors' methods: Because ImmunoSEQ provided only junction sequences with no quality scores, the filtering differed. Assay: immunoSEQ multiplex PCR; the TCRdb copy retains only in-frame clones and omits some. The V and J calls and clone size are taken from that table; D and trimming were inferred from the DNA. Of 2,500,000 or so clones listed, around 90% were seen once; the top ten hold more than 0.12%. CDR3 length equals 15 residues. Trimming took off 0 bases at V and 0 bases at J, with 6 bases between the two ends. The germline V gene encodes CDR1 SGHKS and CDR2 YYEKEE (reference sequence). Sequenced material: naive CD4+ T cells sorted from blood. The subset was: CD45RA+ positively selected. The receptor was isolated from a man younger than 35 in good health. V is TRBV5-5 and J is TRBJ1-4; no reliable D call. CDR3 residues: CASSLAPTTNEKLFF. CDR3 coding DNA: TGTGCCAGCAGCTTGGCCCCTACAACTAATGAAAAACTGTTTTTT.